This T cell receptor beta chain was sequenced during a study of siplizumab effects on memory and regulatory T cells. Broader study findings: Siplizumab significantly decreased alloreactive sequences from unstimulated CD4+ memory cells. The authors could not assign a naive or memory phenotype to roughly 75-96% of proliferating CD4+ or CD8+ clones. Naive T cells appeared more diverse than memory cells and seemed to be major alloresponse contributors. The alloreactive clones that mapped to unstimulated subsets made up only a minor fraction.

The table came from immunoSEQ multiplex PCR; TCRdb's copy has only in-frame clones and leaves some out. The sample records 100,000 or so clones, about 93% being singletons. The V and J ends lost 3 bases and 7 bases respectively, with 15 bases between them. The germline CDR1 and CDR2 sequences are SNHLY and FYNNEI. The CDR3 loop spans 15 amino acids. To note about this clone: Its antigen is as yet unknown.

The sequence came from a human donor in good health. Sequencing was carried out using non-Treg CD4+ T cells sorted from blood. The J gene is TRBJ2-2, the V gene TRBV2; no clear D gene. Here the CDR3 DNA reads TGTGCCAGCAGTGAGAATTTTGTGGGGATCGGGGAGCTGTTTTTT. Translation: CASSENFVGIGELFF.